The rows below give T cell receptor beta chains drawn from one sample of a study of T cells of healthy individuals. TCRdb ran MiXCR on the 5' RACE reads and lists one entry per CDR3 protein. There are tens of thousands of distinct CDR3 sequences in the sample; roughly 14% occur only once, and 15% to 20% lies in the top ten. These TCRs come from a human donor in good health. Each CDR3 is given without its conserved first and last residue. The listing skips clone size in some rows; elsewhere it reads once, few, many or a size class.

v_gene	j_gene	abundance	CDR3aa
TRBV6-5	TRBJ1-1	.	ASSPGGVNTEAF
TRBV4-3	TRBJ2-7	.	ASSQDWHPVSYEQY
TRBV20-1	TRBJ2-5	few	SARDHLAGLEETQY
TRBV15	TRBJ2-1	many	ATGPYNEQF
TRBV19	TRBJ2-1	many	ASSIDYLAGAREQF
TRBV2	TRBJ1-3	.	ASSWVSGGNTIY
TRBV3-1	TRBJ2-1	.	ASSQGRVYNEQF
TRBV29-1	TRBJ2-7	many	SVEDQGSEQY
TRBV18	TRBJ2-3	.	ASSPLAGGTDTQY
TRBV9	TRBJ2-5	few	ASSVRPQETQY
TRBV11-2	TRBJ2-1	many	ASALAGGSYNEQF
TRBV15	TRBJ1-5	few	ATSPSGARNQPQH
TRBV5-5	TRBJ2-7	many	ASSLVSQAYEQY
TRBV5-4	TRBJ2-3	many	ASSLDRTDTQY
TRBV7-3	TRBJ2-3	many	ASSLYLARSTDTQY
TRBV20-1	TRBJ2-5	many	SAREDSTLQETQY
TRBV15	TRBJ2-7	few	ATSLWTGGYEQY
TRBV3-1	TRBJ2-3	many	ASSPSGRSTDTQY
TRBV6-6	TRBJ2-7	many	ASSYSRDRGFWEQY
TRBV20-1	TRBJ2-7	few	SASREGRSYEQY
TRBV7-2	TRBJ1-1	few	ASSFSPGKNTEAF
TRBV11-2	TRBJ2-6	few	ASSLGGAEGANVLT
TRBV12-3/TRBV12-4	TRBJ1-1	few	ASSLAAWVEAF
TRBV11-2	TRBJ2-5	.	ASSPLAGGPRETQY
TRBV5-1	TRBJ2-1	few	ASSLAGTSGVNEQF
TRBV24-1	TRBJ1-5	many	ATSESAGTGLGANQPQH
TRBV11-3	TRBJ2-1	many	ASSPRLAGRNEQF
TRBV11-2	TRBJ2-4	many	ASSLSGQILAKNIQY
TRBV10-3	TRBJ2-1	many	ATRLAGEGNEQF
TRBV3-2	TRBJ1-1	few	ASSQEWTGEDTEAF
TRBV12-5	TRBJ1-1	.	ASGTTGGFNTEAF
TRBV9	TRBJ2-2	.	ASSVGRVAGELF